A single sample gave rise to the 3 T cell receptor beta chains below, sequenced in a study of control samples from healthy donors and cancer patients. Assay: immunoSEQ multiplex PCR; the TCRdb copy retains only in-frame clones and omits some. The sample lists some 19,000 clones, about 85% occurring once. Sequenced sample: PBMCs. The receptors stem from a man between 60 and 70 years old with colorectal cancer.

The chain is built from TRBV19 and TRBJ1-1; 11 bases are shared with TRBD1. Germline CDR1 is LNHDA and CDR2 is SQIVND (reference sequence). The CDR3 runs 18 residues. Trimming took 4 bases from V and 5 from J; bases not matched to a gene: 15. CDR3 DNA sequence: TGTGCCAGTAGTAAGTGGGGCCGGACAGGGGGCTCGGGAACTGAAGCTTTCTTT. Translation: CASSKWGRTGGSGTEAFF.

CDR3 sequence: CASSLGQGNYGYTF. The CDR3 bases are TGCGCCAGCAGCTTGGGTCAGGGCAACTATGGCTACACCTTC. The rearrangement uses TRBV5-1 and TRBJ1-2; possible D gene TRBD1, 5 bases. Trimming took 0 bases from V and 2 from J, leaving 8 bases between them. Germline V gives CDR1 SGHRS, CDR2 YFSETQ. CDR3 length: 14 residues.

The genes are TRBV6-5 and TRBJ2-1; D might be TRBD1 or TRBD2, each matching 5 bases. The V end was cut by 5 bases, the J end by 3 bases, with 11 bases between. Germline loops: CDR1 MNHEY, CDR2 SVGAGI. CDR3 length: 14 amino acids. CDR3 loop: CASSPGPNYNEQFF. The CDR3 nucleotides are TGTGCCAGCAGTCCGGGACCAAACTACAATGAGCAGTTCTTC.